The 8 T cell receptor beta chains in this list originate from one sample, sequenced in a study of T cells after yellow fever vaccination (dated by TCRdb to the late 2010s). Library creation used 5' RACE. The data were produced on an Illumina NovaSeq 6000. The public sequencing data were trimmed at Q25 with fastp and processed into clonotypes with MiXCR by TCRdb, which kept only in-frame beta chains. Identical CDR3 protein sequences are pooled into one entry, listed with their most common genes and DNA. The sample yields about 300,000 distinct CDR3 sequences; 8.7% were counted once. The leading ten clones occupy over 3% of the sample. Interpreted using the paper, the treatment or condition label stands for: live attenuated yellow fever vaccine strain. The material was CD4+ T cells sorted from PBMCs, obtained 5 days after the yellow fever booster vaccination. The source of these receptors is a man in his late teens or twenties who received the YFV17D yellow fever vaccine.

This clonotype has more than one count but fewer than ten. The genes are TRBV7-9 and TRBJ1-1; 7 bases map to TRBD1. The CDR3 is 13 residues long. CDR1 is SEHNR and CDR2 is FQNEAQ in the germline V gene (reference sequence). Trimming at V came to 3 bases and at J to 7 bases, leaving 5 bases not matched to a gene. For the CDR3, the DNA is TGTGCCAGCAGCTTCTACAGGGGAGGTGAAGCTTTCTTT. This codes for CASSFYRGGEAFF.

A single count supports this clonotype. This may stem from a read error, because a much larger clone lies one nucleotide away. The rearrangement joins TRBV9 to TRBJ2-5; D assignment may be TRBD1 or TRBD2 (6 bases each). Germline CDR1 reads SGDLS; CDR2 reads YYNGEE. The CDR3 extends over 14 amino acids. CDR3 bases: TGTGCCAGCAGAGTAGAGGGGGGCTGGCAGACCCAGTACTTC. Protein product: CASRVEGGWQTQYF.

This clonotype was seen a few times. The chain has TRBV6-2 or TRBV6-3 and TRBJ2-5, with a possible D match to TRBD1 (6 bases). Between the trimmed V and J ends, which lost 7 bases and 0 bases, there was a span of 18 bases. The length of the CDR3 is 16 residues. The germline gives CDR1 MNHEY, CDR2 SVGEGT. The CDR3 spells CASTPLPGQNQETQYF. CDR3 DNA sequence: TGTGCCAGCACTCCCCTACCTGGACAGAACCAAGAGACCCAGTACTTC.

This clonotype was picked up many times. The chain couples TRBV7-9 to TRBJ2-5; D possibly corresponds to TRBD2 (6 bases). This CDR3 spans 15 amino acids. Trimming pared 3 bases from V and 4 bases from J, leaving 15 bases between. Germline V lookup: CDR1 SEHNR, CDR2 FQNEAQ (reference sequence). The CDR3 sequence is CASSFSFGGLETQYF. DNA of the CDR3: TGTGCCAGCAGCTTTTCTTTTGGAGGGCTAGAGACCCAGTACTTC.

This clonotype has a count of ten or more. V and J are TRBV5-1 and TRBJ1-4, with D possibly being TRBD1 (5 bases). Looked up from germline, CDR1 is SGHRS and CDR2 is YFSETQ. V was trimmed by 0 bases and J by 2 bases, leaving 8 bases between them. This CDR3 has 15 residues. The CDR3 region is CASSLGGMTNEKLFF. The DNA for the CDR3 is TGCGCCAGCAGCTTGGGGGGGATGACTAATGAAAAACTGTTTTTT.

This chain links TRBV20-1 with TRBJ1-1, with D unclear. V gave up 3 bases and J gave up 4 bases, with 12 bases separating them. The CDR3 runs 13 residues. Per germline, CDR1 DFQATT and CDR2 SNEGSKA (reference sequence). For the CDR3, the DNA is TGCAGTGCTAGGTGGCATATGACCACTGAAGCTTTCTTT. Its translation: CSARWHMTTEAFF.

Comments on this clonotype: This may be a read error, as it is one base from a much larger clone. The chain has TRBV2 and TRBJ2-3; D may be TRBD1 (6 bases). Germline assignment: CDR1 SNHLY and CDR2 FYNNEI. The CDR3 contains 15 residues. In nucleotides, the CDR3 is TGTGCCAGCAGTGAAGTGGGGGCCCGCACATATACGCAGTATTTT. This translates into CASSEVGARTYTQYF.

This clonotype was picked up a small number of times. CDR3 coding DNA: TGTGCCAGCAGCTTAGTAGCGGGGGGGGTCCAAAACATTCAGTACTTC. Translation: CASSLVAGGVQNIQYF. The chain uses TRBV7-2 and TRBJ2-4; 11 bases map to TRBD2. The CDR3 runs 16 residues. Trimming removed 1 base from V and 5 bases from J; junction bases left unmatched: 4. CDR1 and CDR2 (germline): SGHTA, FQGNSA.